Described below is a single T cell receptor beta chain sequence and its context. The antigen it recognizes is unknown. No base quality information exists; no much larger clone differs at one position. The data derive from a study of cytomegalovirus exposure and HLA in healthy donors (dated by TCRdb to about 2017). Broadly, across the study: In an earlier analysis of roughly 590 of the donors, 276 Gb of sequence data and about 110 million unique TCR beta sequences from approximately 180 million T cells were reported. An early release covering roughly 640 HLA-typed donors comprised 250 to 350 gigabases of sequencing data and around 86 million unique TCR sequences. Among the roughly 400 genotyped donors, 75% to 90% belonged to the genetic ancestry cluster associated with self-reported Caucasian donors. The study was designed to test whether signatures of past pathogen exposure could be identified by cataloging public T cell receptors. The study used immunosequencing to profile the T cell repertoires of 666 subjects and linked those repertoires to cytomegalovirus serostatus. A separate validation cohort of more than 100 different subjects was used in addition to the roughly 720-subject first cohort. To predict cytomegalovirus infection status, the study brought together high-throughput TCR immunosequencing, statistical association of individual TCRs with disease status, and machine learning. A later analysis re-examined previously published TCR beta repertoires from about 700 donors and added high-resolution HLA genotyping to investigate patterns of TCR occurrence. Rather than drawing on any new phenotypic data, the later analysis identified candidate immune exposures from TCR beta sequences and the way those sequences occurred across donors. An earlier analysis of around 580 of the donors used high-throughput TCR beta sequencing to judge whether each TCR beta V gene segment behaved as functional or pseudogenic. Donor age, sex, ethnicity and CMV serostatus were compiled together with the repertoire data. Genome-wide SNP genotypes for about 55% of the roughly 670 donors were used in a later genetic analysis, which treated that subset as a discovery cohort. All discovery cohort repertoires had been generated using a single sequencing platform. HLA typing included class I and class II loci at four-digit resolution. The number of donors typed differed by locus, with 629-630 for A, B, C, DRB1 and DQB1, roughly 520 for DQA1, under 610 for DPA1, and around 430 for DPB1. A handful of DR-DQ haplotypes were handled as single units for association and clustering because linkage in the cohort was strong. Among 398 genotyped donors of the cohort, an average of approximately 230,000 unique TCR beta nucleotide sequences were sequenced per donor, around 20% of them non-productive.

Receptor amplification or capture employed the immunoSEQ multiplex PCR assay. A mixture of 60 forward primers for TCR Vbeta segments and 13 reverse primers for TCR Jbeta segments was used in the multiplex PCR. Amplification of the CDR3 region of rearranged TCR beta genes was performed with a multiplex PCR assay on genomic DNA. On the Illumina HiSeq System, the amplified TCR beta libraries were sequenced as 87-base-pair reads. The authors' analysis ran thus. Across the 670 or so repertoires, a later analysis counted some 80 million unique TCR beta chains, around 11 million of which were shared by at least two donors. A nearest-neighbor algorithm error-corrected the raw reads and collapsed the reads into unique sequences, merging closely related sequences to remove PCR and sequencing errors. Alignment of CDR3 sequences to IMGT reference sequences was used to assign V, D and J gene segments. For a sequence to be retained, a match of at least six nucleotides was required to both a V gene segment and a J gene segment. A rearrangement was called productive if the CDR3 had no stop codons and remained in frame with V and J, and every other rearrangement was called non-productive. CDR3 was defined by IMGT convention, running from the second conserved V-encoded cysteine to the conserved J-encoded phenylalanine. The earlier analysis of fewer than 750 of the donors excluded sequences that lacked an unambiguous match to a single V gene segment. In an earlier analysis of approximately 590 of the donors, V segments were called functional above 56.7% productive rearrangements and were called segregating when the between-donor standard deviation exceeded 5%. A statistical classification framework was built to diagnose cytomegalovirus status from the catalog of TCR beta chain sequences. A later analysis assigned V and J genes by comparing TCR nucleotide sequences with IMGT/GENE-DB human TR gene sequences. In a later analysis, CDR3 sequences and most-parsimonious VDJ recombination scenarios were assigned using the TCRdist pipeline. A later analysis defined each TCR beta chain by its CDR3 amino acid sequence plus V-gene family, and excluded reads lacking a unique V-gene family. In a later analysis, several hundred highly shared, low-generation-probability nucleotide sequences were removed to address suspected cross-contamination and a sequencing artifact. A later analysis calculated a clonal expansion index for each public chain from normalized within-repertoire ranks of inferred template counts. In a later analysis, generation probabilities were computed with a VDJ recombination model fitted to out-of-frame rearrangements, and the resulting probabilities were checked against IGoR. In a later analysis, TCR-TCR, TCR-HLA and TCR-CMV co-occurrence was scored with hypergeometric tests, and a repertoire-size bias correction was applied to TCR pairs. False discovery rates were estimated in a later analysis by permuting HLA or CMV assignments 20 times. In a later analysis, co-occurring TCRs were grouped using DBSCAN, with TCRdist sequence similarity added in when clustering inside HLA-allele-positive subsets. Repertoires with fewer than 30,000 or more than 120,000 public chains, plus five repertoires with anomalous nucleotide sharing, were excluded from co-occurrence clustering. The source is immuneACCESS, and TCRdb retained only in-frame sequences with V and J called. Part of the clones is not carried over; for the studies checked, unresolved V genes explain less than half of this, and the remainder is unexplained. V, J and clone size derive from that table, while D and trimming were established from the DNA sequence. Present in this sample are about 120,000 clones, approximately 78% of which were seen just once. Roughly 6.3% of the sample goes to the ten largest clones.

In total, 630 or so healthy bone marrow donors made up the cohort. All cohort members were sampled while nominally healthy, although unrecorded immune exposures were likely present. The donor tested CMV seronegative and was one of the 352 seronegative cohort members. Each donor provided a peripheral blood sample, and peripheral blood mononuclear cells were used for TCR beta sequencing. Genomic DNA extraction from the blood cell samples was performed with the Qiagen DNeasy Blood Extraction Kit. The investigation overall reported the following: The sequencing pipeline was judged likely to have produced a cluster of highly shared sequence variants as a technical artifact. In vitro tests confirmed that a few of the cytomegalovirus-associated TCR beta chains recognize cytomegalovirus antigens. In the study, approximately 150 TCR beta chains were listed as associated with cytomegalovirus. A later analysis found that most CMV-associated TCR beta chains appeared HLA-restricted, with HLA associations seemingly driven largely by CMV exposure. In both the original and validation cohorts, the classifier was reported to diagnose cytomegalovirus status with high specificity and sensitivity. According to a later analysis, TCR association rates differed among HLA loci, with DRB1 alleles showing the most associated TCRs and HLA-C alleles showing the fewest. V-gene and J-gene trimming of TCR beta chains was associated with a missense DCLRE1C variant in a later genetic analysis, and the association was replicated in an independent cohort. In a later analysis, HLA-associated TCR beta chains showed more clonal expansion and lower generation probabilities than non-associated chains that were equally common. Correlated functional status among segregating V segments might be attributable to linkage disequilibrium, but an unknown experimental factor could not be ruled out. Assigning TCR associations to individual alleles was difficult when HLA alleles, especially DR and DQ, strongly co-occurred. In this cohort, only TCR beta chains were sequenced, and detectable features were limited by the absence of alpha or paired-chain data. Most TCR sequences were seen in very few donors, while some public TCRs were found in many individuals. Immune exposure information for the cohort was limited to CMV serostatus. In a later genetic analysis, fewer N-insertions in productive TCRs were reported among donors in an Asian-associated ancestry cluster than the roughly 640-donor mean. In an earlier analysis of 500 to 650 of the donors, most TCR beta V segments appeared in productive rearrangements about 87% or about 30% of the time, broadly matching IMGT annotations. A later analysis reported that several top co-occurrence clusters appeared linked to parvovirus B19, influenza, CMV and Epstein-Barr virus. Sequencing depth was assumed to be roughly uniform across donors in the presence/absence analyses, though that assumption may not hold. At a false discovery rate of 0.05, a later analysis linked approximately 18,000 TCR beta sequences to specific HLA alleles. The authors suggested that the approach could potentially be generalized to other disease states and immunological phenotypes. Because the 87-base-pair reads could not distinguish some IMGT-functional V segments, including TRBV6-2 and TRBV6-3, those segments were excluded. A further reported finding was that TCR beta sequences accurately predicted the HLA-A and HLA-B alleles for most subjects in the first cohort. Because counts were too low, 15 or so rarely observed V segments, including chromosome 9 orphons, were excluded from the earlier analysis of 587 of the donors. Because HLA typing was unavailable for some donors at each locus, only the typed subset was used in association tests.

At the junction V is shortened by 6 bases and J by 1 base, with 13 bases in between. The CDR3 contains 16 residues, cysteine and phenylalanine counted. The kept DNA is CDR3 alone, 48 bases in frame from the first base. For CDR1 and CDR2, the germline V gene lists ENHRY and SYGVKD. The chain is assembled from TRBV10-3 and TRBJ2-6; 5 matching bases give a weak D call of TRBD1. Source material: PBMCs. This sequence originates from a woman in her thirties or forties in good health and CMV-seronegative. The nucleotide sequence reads TGTGCCATCAGAGCTTTCCCAGGGTCTGGGGCCAACGTCCTGACTTTC. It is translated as CAIRAFPGSGANVLTF.